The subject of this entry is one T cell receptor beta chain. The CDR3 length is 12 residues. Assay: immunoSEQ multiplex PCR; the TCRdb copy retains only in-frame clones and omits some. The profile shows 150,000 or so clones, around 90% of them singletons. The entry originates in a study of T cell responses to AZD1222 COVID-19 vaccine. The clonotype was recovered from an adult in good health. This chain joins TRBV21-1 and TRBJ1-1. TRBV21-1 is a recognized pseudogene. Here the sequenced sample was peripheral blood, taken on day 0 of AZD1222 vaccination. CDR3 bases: TGTGCCAGCAGCAAAATAGCAGAAGAAGCTTTCTTT. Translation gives CASSKIAEEAFF.